One sample yielded the 21 T cell receptor beta chains listed below, sequenced in a study of blood T cell repertoires in COVID-19. Method: immunoSEQ multiplex PCR; TCRdb's copy keeps in-frame clones and lacks some. The sample comprises about 99,000 clones, about 88% of which are singletons, and 6.2% rests with the top ten. Sequencing was performed on peripheral blood. The receptors were gathered from a human donor in a cohort sampled during active COVID-19.

This clone has only one observation. The chain employs TRBV5-6 and TRBJ2-2; 9 nucleotides line up with TRBD2. Per the germline V gene, CDR1 is SGHDT and CDR2 is YYEEEE. The CDR3 contains 18 residues. Unmatched junction bases numbered 13, after V lost 1 base and J lost 6 bases. In nucleotides, the CDR3 is TGTGCCAGCAGCTTGTTGTTTGTGCAGCTAGCGGGACCCGGGGAGCTGTTTTTT. Translation: CASSLLFVQLAGPGELFF.

A single count supports this clone. The chain recombines TRBV9 with TRBJ2-1; 10 nucleotides agree with TRBD2. The length of the CDR3 is 16 residues. The ends lost 0 bases at V and 5 bases at J; junction bases unmatched: 5. Germline V gene sequence: CDR1 SGDLS, CDR2 YYNGEE. CDR3 protein: CASSVGAGGTDNEQFF. The CDR3 DNA is TGTGCCAGCAGCGTAGGAGCGGGAGGGACTGACAATGAGCAGTTCTTC.

This clone has only one observation. The V call is TRBV10-3, the J call TRBJ2-5; D may be TRBD2 (6 bases). This CDR3 is built from 13 residues. Trimming pared 5 bases from V and 3 bases from J, leaving 10 bases between. Germline values: CDR1 ENHRY, CDR2 SYGVKD. The CDR3 loop reads CAISTGLKETQYF. The CDR3 DNA reads as TGTGCCATCAGTACCGGACTAAAAGAGACCCAGTACTTC.

This chain joins TRBV5-4 and TRBJ2-5; 9 nucleotides line up with TRBD1. The V segment lost 3 bases and the J segment 3 bases; nucleotides outside the gene matches: 6. The CDR3 runs to 15 residues. Germline assignment: CDR1 SGHNT and CDR2 YYREEE (reference sequence). Here the CDR3 DNA reads TGTGCCAGCAGCTCCCCGGGACAGGGAAAAGAGACCCAGTACTTC. This encodes CASSSPGQGKETQYF.

The chain has TRBV28 and TRBJ2-1, with 16 bases matching TRBD2. Losses at the gene ends were 5 bases for V and 13 bases for J; bases not matched to a gene: 5. CDR1 and CDR2 (germline): MDHEN, SYDVKM. CDR3 length equals 14 residues. The CDR3 protein is CASSPGLAGGSQFF. The CDR3 region has the DNA TGTGCCAGCAGTCCGGGACTAGCGGGAGGGTCTCAGTTCTTC.

V usage is TRBV5-4 and J usage is TRBJ2-1; 10 nucleotides align to TRBD2. Germline CDR1 and CDR2: SGHNT and YYREEE (reference sequence). V lost 3 bases, J lost 8 bases, and 8 bases stayed unmatched. CDR3 length equals 15 residues. In nucleotides, the CDR3 is TGTGCCAGCAGCTCCTATAGCGGGAGGTCTGATGAGCAGTTCTTC. This translates into CASSSYSGRSDEQFF.

The chain is built from TRBV9 and TRBJ1-3; possible D gene TRBD1, 5 bases. The V gene's germline CDR1 is SGDLS and CDR2 YYNGEE. The CDR3 is 16 residues long. V was pared by 4 bases and J by 0 bases, with 14 bases between. In nucleotides, the CDR3 is TGTGCCAGCAGCCCCCGGATGGGGCTCTCTGGAAACACCATATATTTT. This gives the protein CASSPRMGLSGNTIYF.

This chain connects TRBV5-6 to TRBJ2-3, with TRBD1 as a possible D gene (5 bases). Germline V CDR1 and CDR2: SGHDT, YYEEEE. V dropped 0 bases and J dropped 5 bases, with 13 bases sitting between them. The CDR3 loop spans 15 amino acids. CDR3 sequence (DNA): TGTGCCAGCAGCTTGGAGGTTCCAGGGCAAGATACGCAGTATTTT. As protein: CASSLEVPGQDTQYF.

This chain joins TRBV6-1 and TRBJ2-3; D perhaps matches TRBD1 (5 bases). The V and J ends lost 0 bases and 2 bases respectively, with 12 bases between them. CDR3 length: 16 amino acids. Looked up from germline, CDR1 is MNHNS and CDR2 is SASEGT. CDR3 sequence: CASSEAWSGITDTQYF. DNA for the CDR3: TGTGCCAGCAGTGAAGCTTGGTCAGGGATCACAGATACGCAGTATTTT.

V usage is TRBV15 and J usage is TRBJ2-2, with 9 bases matching TRBD2. The germline CDR1 and CDR2 sequences are LNHNV and YYDKDF (reference sequence). The CDR3 is 15 amino acids. V lost 6 bases to trimming and J lost 5 bases; unmatched junction nucleotides: 7. CDR3 nucleotides: TGTGCCACCAGAAAGAGCGGGGGGAGGACCGGGGAGCTGTTTTTT. Amino acids: CATRKSGGRTGELFF.

This clone was counted between two and nine times. This chain links TRBV10-2 with TRBJ1-5; D might be TRBD1 (5 bases). V gave up 5 bases and J gave up 3 bases, with 14 bases separating them. CDR1 is WSHSY and CDR2 is SAAADI in the germline V gene. The CDR3 has 15 residues. CDR3 nucleotide sequence: TGCGCCAGCAGTTTATGGGGCAGGACCAATCAGCCCCAGCATTTT. This sequence encodes CASSLWGRTNQPQHF.

The chain carries TRBV7-6 and TRBJ2-7; maybe TRBD1 (5 bases). The CDR3 sequence is 15 residues long. CDR1 and CDR2 (germline): SGHVS, FNYEAQ. Trimming shortened V by 6 bases and J by 3 bases, and 18 bases separated the two germline ends. CDR3 protein: CASSRTSGRFYEQYF. CDR3 nucleotides: TGTGCCAGCAGTCGGACATCCGGACGGTTCTACGAGCAGTACTTC.

The chain combines TRBV19 with TRBJ2-7, with D uncertain. CDR3 length: 13 amino acids. Trimming removed 5 bases from V and 3 bases from J, with 11 bases in between. Germline values: CDR1 LNHDA, CDR2 SQIVND (reference sequence). CDR3 nucleotides: TGTGCCAGTAGTGCCCCCCCGGGCTACGAGCAGTACTTC. It codes for CASSAPPGYEQYF.

This clone was counted between two and nine times. The rearrangement uses TRBV2 and TRBJ1-6, with D uncertain. V dropped 7 bases and J dropped 7 bases, with 14 bases sitting between them. The CDR3 consists of 14 residues. Germline V gene data show CDR1 as SNHLY and CDR2 as FYNNEI. The CDR3 nucleotides are TGTGCCAGCAATTTGGTAGCGGAGAATTCACCCCTCCACTTT. Translated: CASNLVAENSPLHF.

The chain joins TRBV28 to TRBJ2-7; D call uncertain. CDR1 is MDHEN, CDR2 SYDVKM, per germline. The V end was cut by 2 bases, the J end by 3 bases, with 11 bases between. There are 14 residues in the CDR3. The CDR3 spells CASSLLGNYYEQYF. The CDR3 coding sequence is TGTGCCAGCAGTTTACTCGGCAACTACTACGAGCAGTACTTC. The entire variable domain, with the rest obtained from reference TRBV28 and TRBJ2-7, is as follows: DVKVTQSSRYLVKRTGEKVFLECVQDMDHENMFWYRQDPGLGLRLIYFSYDVKMKEKGDIPEGYSVSREKKERFSLILESASTNQTSMYLCASSLLGNYYEQYFGPGTRLTVT.

This clone was observed once. The V gene is TRBV13, the J gene TRBJ2-7, with D perhaps TRBD1 (6 bases). Germline lookup yields CDR1 PRHDT and CDR2 FYEKMQ (reference sequence). With 3 bases removed from V and 5 bases from J, the gap between germline ends came to 20 bases. The CDR3 runs to 16 residues. CDR3 nucleotide sequence: TGTGCCAGCAGCTTTAAAGGGGACACAGCGCTCAACGAGCAGTACTTC. Its protein product is CASSFKGDTALNEQYF.

In nucleotides, the CDR3 is TGTGCCAGCAGTGACGTCGCGGGACGGTCCTATGGCTACACCTTC. This codes for CASSDVAGRSYGYTF. The rearrangement links TRBV2 to TRBJ1-2; tentatively, D is TRBD1 (5 bases). Trimming took 3 bases from V and 4 from J, leaving 15 bases between them. Germline CDR1 reads SNHLY; CDR2 reads FYNNEI. There are 15 residues in the CDR3. The full variable domain, rest sourced from reference TRBV2 and TRBJ1-2, is EPEVTQTPSHQVTQMGQEVILRCVPISNHLYFYWYRQILGQKVEFLVSFYNNEISEKSEIFDDQFSVERPDGSNFTLKIRSTKLEDSAMYFCASSDVAGRSYGYTFGSGTRLTVV.

J is TRBJ2-5 and V is TRBV11-1; no clear D gene. The V gene's germline CDR1 is SGHAT and CDR2 FQDESV (reference sequence). The CDR3 covers 12 residues. V lost 0 bases to trimming and J lost 5 bases, with 4 bases between them. The CDR3 is CASSLARETQYF. CDR3 in DNA: TGTGCCAGCAGCTTAGCGCGGGAGACCCAGTACTTC.

The chain employs TRBV28 and TRBJ2-1; tentative D call: TRBD1 (6 bases). The CDR3 extends over 15 amino acids. V was pared by 4 bases and J by 4 bases, with 14 bases between. Germline CDR1 and CDR2: MDHEN and SYDVKM. CDR3 loop: CASSSPGQRYNEQFF. In DNA form, the CDR3 reads TGTGCCAGCAGTTCCCCGGGACAACGGTACAATGAGCAGTTCTTC.

V is TRBV4-1 and J is TRBJ1-4, with 8 nucleotides matching TRBD1. The CDR3 is made up of 15 amino acids. Germline V gene data show CDR1 as MGHRA and CDR2 as YSYEKL. V lost 3 bases, J lost 7 bases, and 7 bases stayed unmatched. CDR3 residues: CASSQRTGLGEKLFF. The CDR3 nucleotides read TGCGCCAGCAGCCAGAGGACAGGGTTAGGTGAAAAACTGTTTTTT.

The chain links TRBV3-1 (or the pseudogene TRBV3-2) to TRBJ1-1, with D possibly matching TRBD1 (5 bases). Trimming stripped 2 bases from V and 5 bases from J, with 9 bases between. The CDR3 extends over 13 amino acids. The germline gives CDR1 LGHDT, CDR2 YNNKEL (reference sequence). In DNA, the CDR3 is TGTGCCAGCAGCCAACCCGGGGGGACTGAAGCTTTCTTT. It specifies CASSQPGGTEAFF.